These 18 T cell receptor beta chains came from one sample sequenced in a study of tumor and adjacent non-tumor tissue in lung cancer. RNA was extracted from bulk tissue without any cell sorting. This non-tumor lung sample came from over 3 cm beyond the tumor edge. Three rounds of nested PCR, following a modified ARM-PCR protocol, produced the TCRbeta library. A single record per CDR3 protein comes from TCRdb applying MiXCR to the multiplex PCR reads. The sample records approximately 79,000 distinct CDR3 sequences, 76% being singletons. The sample comprised distant non-tumor lung tissue. These TCRs come from a man between 65 and 80 years old with non-small cell lung cancer.

As concerns this clonotype: A junction end diverges from the germline sequence, so it may reflect a read error. The V gene is TRBV29-1, the J gene TRBJ2-5; D is perhaps TRBD2 (8 bases). Germline-derived CDR1 and CDR2 are SQVTM and ANQGSEA. The CDR3 runs 15 residues. This CDR3 reads CSADGLAGGKEFQCF. CDR3 sequence (DNA): TGCAGCGCGGATGGACTAGCAGGGGGTAAGGAGTTCCAGTGCTTC.

Points on this clonotype: The junction departs from the called germline gene at one end, perhaps through a read error. The chain has TRBV5-5 and TRBJ1-1, with no clear D. From germline, CDR1 is SGHKS and CDR2 YYEKEE (reference sequence). The CDR3 is made up of 14 amino acids. The CDR3 DNA sequence: TGTGCCAGCAGCTCTTGTACGGTGAACACTGAAGTTTTCTTT. Encoded protein: CASSSCTVNTEVFF.

Concerning this clonotype: A much larger clone lies a single base off, so this may be a read error. The rearrangement uses TRBV5-1 and TRBJ2-3; D is ambiguous. Looked up from germline, CDR1 is SGHRS and CDR2 is YFSETQ. The CDR3 spans 14 residues. The CDR3 DNA is TGCGCCAGCAGCTTGGTGGCACTCACAGATGCGCAGTATTTT. This codes for CASSLVALTDAQYF.

This clonotype has a single count. Mismatch with germline at one junction end may stem from a read error. The chain links TRBV6-2 or TRBV6-3 to TRBJ1-5; a weak D match, TRBD1 (5 bases). Germline loops: CDR1 MNHEY, CDR2 SVGEGT. There are 15 residues in the CDR3. The CDR3 DNA is TGTGCTAGCATTCAGAACCTGGGGGGCAATCAGCCCCAGCATTTT. The encoded protein is CASIQNLGGNQPQHF.

Points on this clonotype: The junction differs from germline at one of its ends, possibly a read error. The J gene is TRBJ2-1, the V gene TRBV5-6, with a weak D call TRBD1 (6 bases). Germline values: CDR1 SGHDT, CDR2 YYEEEE. The CDR3 is made up of 16 amino acids. CDR3 nucleotide sequence: TGTACCAGGAGTTCCGGTAGGGGGAGCTCCTACAATGAGCAGTTCTTC. It is translated as CTRSSGRGSSYNEQFF.

The CDR3 protein is CASSSLTSGTKLVNEQYF. CDR3 nucleotide sequence: TGTGCCAGCAGCTCACTAACTAGCGGGACAAAACTCGTAAACGAGCAGTACTTC. The J gene is TRBJ2-7, the V gene TRBV6-5; 10 bases are shared with TRBD2. V was clipped by 6 bases and J by 5 bases; unmatched bases: 19. The CDR3 is made up of 18 amino acids. CDR1 MNHEY and CDR2 SVGAGI come from the germline V gene.

Of note for this clonotype: One end of the junction fails to match germline, which may point to a read error. The J gene is TRBJ2-1, the V gene TRBV11-3, with D tentatively TRBD2 (7 bases). Germline lookup yields CDR1 SGHNT and CDR2 YENEEA. The CDR3 length is 16 residues. The CDR3: CDSSLEPTGGRGKQFF. CDR3 nucleotide sequence: TGTGACAGCAGCTTAGAACCCACGGGGGGCAGGGGTAAGCAGTTCTTC.

This clonotype was counted between two and nine times. One end of the junction does not line up with germline, which may come from a read error. V usage is TRBV6-1 and J usage is TRBJ2-7; D remains unclear. CDR3 length equals 13 residues. Looked up from germline, CDR1 is MNHNS and CDR2 is SASEGT. The CDR3 sequence is CASSEQLSYEQYF. CDR3 coding DNA: TGTGCCAGTAGTGAACAGTTATCCTACGAGCAGTACTTC.

This clonotype was counted many times. The chain employs TRBV6-5 and TRBJ1-5; D is perhaps TRBD1 (5 bases). The CDR3 covers 14 residues. Trimming removed 5 bases at V and 0 bases at J, with 8 bases between. CDR1 and CDR2 from the germline V gene are MNHEY and SVGAGI. CDR3 residues: CASSDRFSNQPQHF. The CDR3 DNA follows: TGTGCCAGCAGTGACAGATTTAGCAATCAGCCCCAGCATTTT.

Notes on this clonotype: Mismatch with germline at one junction end may stem from a read error. The chain has TRBV20-1 and TRBJ2-7; 10 bases fit TRBD2. The CDR3 is 15 residues long. Germline V gives CDR1 DFQATT, CDR2 SNEGSKA (reference sequence). In DNA form, the CDR3 reads TGCGGTGTTAGAGAAGTACTAGCGGGGATCTACGATCAGTACTTC. Translation gives CGVREVLAGIYDQYF.

Remarks on this clonotype: A much larger clone differs by one base, so this may be a read error. The V gene is TRBV6-6, the J gene TRBJ1-2; D gene ambiguous. V shed 4 bases and J shed 2 bases, with 20 bases lying between them. CDR3 length: 17 residues. CDR1 and CDR2 from the germline V gene are MNHNY and SVGAGI (reference sequence). The CDR3 loop is CASSCSILEGFNYGYTF. CDR3 coding DNA: TGTGCCAGCAGTTGCTCGATATTGGAAGGGTTCAACTATGGCTACACCTTC.

Concerning this clonotype: The CDR3 does not close with the conserved phenylalanine or tryptophan, likely indicating a read error. This chain connects TRBV6-2 or TRBV6-3 to TRBJ2-1; D is ambiguous. The germline gives CDR1 MNHEY, CDR2 SVGEGT. This CDR3 is built from 13 residues. Here the CDR3 DNA reads TGTGCCAGCGCGGAGAGTTCCTACAGTGAGCAGTTCTTG. Translated, it gives CASAESSYSEQFL.

V usage is TRBV4-1 and J usage is TRBJ2-5; D may be TRBD1 (6 bases). Germline CDR1 is MGHRA and CDR2 is YSYEKL. Between the trimmed V and J ends, which lost 0 bases and 4 bases, there was a span of 18 bases. This CDR3 spans 17 amino acids. CDR3 protein: CASSQDPSWGQLETQYF. As DNA, the CDR3 is TGCGCCAGCAGCCAAGATCCCTCGTGGGGGCAACTAGAGACCCAGTACTTC.

This chain uses TRBV29-1 with TRBJ2-5, with D possibly being TRBD1 (6 bases). The CDR3 length is 15 residues. The V end was cut by 5 bases, the J end by 1 base, with 17 bases between. From germline, CDR1 is SQVTM and CDR2 ANQGSEA. CDR3 bases: TGCAGCGTTCCTTGGGGGCCAGGGACCCAAGAGACCCAGTACTTC. It yields the protein CSVPWGPGTQETQYF.

Regarding this clonotype: The junction does not match germline at one end; this may be a read error. The chain joins TRBV6-2 or TRBV6-3 to TRBJ1-1; TRBD1 agrees at 7 bases. CDR3 length: 15 amino acids. CDR1 and CDR2 (germline): MNHEY, SVGEGT. CDR3 bases: TGTGCCATCAGTACGAAACAGGGGACGAACACTGAATCTTTCTTT. Residues: CAISTKQGTNTESFF.

Concerning this clonotype itself: A junction end diverges from the germline sequence, so it may reflect a read error. This sequence joins TRBV6-5 and TRBJ2-2; 8 nucleotides agree with TRBD2. CDR3 length: 16 amino acids. The V gene's germline CDR1 is MNHEY and CDR2 SVGAGI. DNA for the CDR3: TGTGCCAGCAGCCCGGGGGGGGTGGAGAACAGCGGGGAGCTGTGTTTT. Translating gives CASSPGGVENSGELCF.

This clonotype was counted ten times or more. V is TRBV11-2 and J is TRBJ2-3; 16 bases map to TRBD2. This CDR3 has 19 residues. Trimming took 5 bases from V and 2 from J; bases not matched to a gene: 10. Germline lookup yields CDR1 SGHAT and CDR2 FQNNGV. CDR3 amino acids: CASSRGLAGGPRLTDTQYF. CDR3 coding DNA: TGTGCCAGCAGCCGGGGACTAGCGGGGGGGCCCCGACTCACAGATACGCAGTATTTT.

Concerning this clonotype: Germline is not matched at one junction end, which may reflect a read error. CDR3 loop: CASSLWPVGDSHTYSSLHF. CDR3 nucleotides: TGTGCCAGCAGTTTATGGCCTGTCGGGGACAGTCACACTTATTCATCCCTCCACTTT. The chain employs TRBV28 and TRBJ1-6; 7 positions agree with TRBD1. The germline gives CDR1 MDHEN, CDR2 SYDVKM. This CDR3 is built from 19 residues.